These T cell receptor beta chains were read from a single sample in a study of OX40 agonist ivuxolimab in advanced cancers. Produced via immunoSEQ multiplex PCR; TCRdb's table is partial and in-frame only. In the table there are about 55,000 clones, about 90% of which are singletons. The sequencing here drew on CD4+ or CD8+ T cells sorted from blood, taken in a trial of the OX40 agonist ivuxolimab. The receptors derive from an adult with an advanced solid tumor such as melanoma, head and neck, liver or kidney cancer. Each CDR3 is given with its conserved first and last residue. The order of the fields is clone size, J gene, V gene, D gene, CDR3 DNA, CDR3 protein. A D gene is named only where the DNA matches it firmly. For some rows the clone size is stated as once, few or many, or as a class when expanded; others skip it.

clone_size: .
j_call: TRBJ1-1
v_call: TRBV27
d_call: .
cdr3_nt: TGTGCCAGCAGATCGGGAGTCAACACTGAAGCTTTCTTT
cdr3_aa: CASRSGVNTEAFF

clone_size: .
j_call: TRBJ2-7
v_call: TRBV6-5
d_call: .
cdr3_nt: TGTGCCAGCAGGCGGATTTGGGGGGGCCGTAATGAGCAGTACTTC
cdr3_aa: CASRRIWGGRNEQYF

clone_size: .
j_call: TRBJ2-1
v_call: TRBV27
d_call: .
cdr3_nt: TGTGCCAGCAGTTTAATTGTGGGGTCTACCAATGAGCAGTTCTTC
cdr3_aa: CASSLIVGSTNEQFF

clone_size: .
j_call: TRBJ2-1
v_call: TRBV6-5
d_call: .
cdr3_nt: TGTGCCAGCAGCGACTGGGGCAATGAGCAGTTCTTC
cdr3_aa: CASSDWGNEQFF

clone_size: .
j_call: TRBJ2-2
v_call: TRBV11-2
d_call: .
cdr3_nt: TGTGCCAGCAGCTTCATTAAGGGATGGGCAGACGGGGAGCTGTTTTTT
cdr3_aa: CASSFIKGWADGELFF

clone_size: once
j_call: TRBJ2-5
v_call: TRBV11-1
d_call: TRBD1
cdr3_nt: TGTGCCAGCAGCCTCGGGACAGGGGCGTACCAAGAGACCCAGTACTTC
cdr3_aa: CASSLGTGAYQETQYF

clone_size: .
j_call: TRBJ1-1
v_call: TRBV27
d_call: TRBD1
cdr3_nt: TGTGCCACCTTCACCCAGGGGGCGTCGGGGACTGAAGCTTTCTTT
cdr3_aa: CATFTQGASGTEAFF

clone_size: .
j_call: TRBJ2-6
v_call: TRBV28
d_call: .
cdr3_nt: TGTGCCAGCACCCCGGGACATCTTTTCTCTGGGGCCAACGTCCTGACTTTC
cdr3_aa: CASTPGHLFSGANVLTF

clone_size: .
j_call: TRBJ1-1
v_call: TRBV18
d_call: TRBD1
cdr3_nt: TGTGCCAGCTCACCCAACAGGGGGCAGAACACTGAAGCTTTCTTT
cdr3_aa: CASSPNRGQNTEAFF

clone_size: .
j_call: TRBJ2-7
v_call: TRBV5-5
d_call: .
cdr3_nt: TGTGCCAGCAGCTTGGCCAACCCCTACGAGCAGTACTTC
cdr3_aa: CASSLANPYEQYF

clone_size: once
j_call: TRBJ2-7
v_call: TRBV28
d_call: TRBD2
cdr3_nt: TGTGCCAGCAGTCCCTTTTCTAGCGGGTTTTACTCCTACGAGCAGTACTTC
cdr3_aa: CASSPFSSGFYSYEQYF

clone_size: .
j_call: TRBJ2-5
v_call: TRBV11-2
d_call: .
cdr3_nt: TGTGCCAGCAGCTTAGGGGAAGCGACCCAGTACTTC
cdr3_aa: CASSLGEATQYF

clone_size: .
j_call: TRBJ2-1
v_call: TRBV7-8
d_call: .
cdr3_nt: TGTGCCAGCAGCTTAAGGGGTGCCCTTTACAATGAGCAGTTCTTC
cdr3_aa: CASSLRGALYNEQFF

clone_size: medium-sized
j_call: TRBJ1-2
v_call: TRBV7-6
d_call: TRBD1
cdr3_nt: TGTGCCAGCAGCTCGGGACAGGGGATTTATGGCTACACCTTC
cdr3_aa: CASSSGQGIYGYTF

clone_size: .
j_call: TRBJ1-5
v_call: TRBV15
d_call: .
cdr3_nt: TGTGCCACCAGCAGAGCCGGGGGGAATCAGCCCCAGCATTTT
cdr3_aa: CATSRAGGNQPQHF

clone_size: .
j_call: TRBJ2-7
v_call: TRBV9
d_call: TRBD1
cdr3_nt: TGTGCCAGCAGCGGCCGAACAGGGGCCTACGAGCAGTACTTC
cdr3_aa: CASSGRTGAYEQYF

clone_size: .
j_call: TRBJ1-2
v_call: TRBV7-3
d_call: .
cdr3_nt: TGTGCCAGCAGCTTAGGGTCCCGGGACGCGCATAACTATGGCTACACCTTC
cdr3_aa: CASSLGSRDAHNYGYTF

clone_size: .
j_call: TRBJ2-5
v_call: TRBV28
d_call: TRBD2
cdr3_nt: TGTGCCAGCAGCAACGGCGGGGGGGAAGAGACCCAGTACTTC
cdr3_aa: CASSNGGGEETQYF

clone_size: once
j_call: TRBJ2-7
v_call: TRBV6-1
d_call: TRBD2
cdr3_nt: TGTGCCAGCAGTGAGGACGGGGGGTACGAGCAGTACTTC
cdr3_aa: CASSEDGGYEQYF

clone_size: .
j_call: TRBJ2-1
v_call: TRBV9
d_call: .
cdr3_nt: TGTGCCAGCAGCGTAGGCTCCCTGGAGAATGAGCAGTTCTTC
cdr3_aa: CASSVGSLENEQFF

clone_size: .
j_call: TRBJ1-4
v_call: TRBV6-6
d_call: .
cdr3_nt: TGTGCCAGCGAAAGGGAAAAACTGTTTTTT
cdr3_aa: CASEREKLFF

clone_size: .
j_call: TRBJ2-1
v_call: TRBV14
d_call: TRBD2
cdr3_nt: TGTGCCAGCAGCCAAGAATACCCCTGGACTAGTGGGGACAATGAGCAGTTCTTC
cdr3_aa: CASSQEYPWTSGDNEQFF

clone_size: .
j_call: TRBJ2-1
v_call: TRBV9
d_call: TRBD2
cdr3_nt: TGTGCCAGCAGCGTCTCGACGCGGGGGGGCCTATCACCCGAGCAGTTCTTC
cdr3_aa: CASSVSTRGGLSPEQFF

clone_size: few
j_call: TRBJ2-2
v_call: TRBV7-3
d_call: .
cdr3_nt: TGTGCCAGCAGCAGGGACTCGAACACCGGGGAGCTGTTTTTT
cdr3_aa: CASSRDSNTGELFF

clone_size: .
j_call: TRBJ2-7
v_call: TRBV9
d_call: TRBD2
cdr3_nt: TGTGCCAGCAGCCCCCAAGCCGGGGGGGGTAGCTCCTACGAGCAGTACTTC
cdr3_aa: CASSPQAGGGSSYEQYF

clone_size: .
j_call: TRBJ1-1
v_call: TRBV5-1
d_call: .
cdr3_nt: TGCGCCAGCAGCTTGATAGGGGTGAACACTGAAGCTTTCTTT
cdr3_aa: CASSLIGVNTEAFF

clone_size: .
j_call: TRBJ2-2
v_call: TRBV6-1
d_call: .
cdr3_nt: TGTGCCCGCGGGGGGCAGGGGGGATTAGTCGGGGAGCTGTTTTTT
cdr3_aa: CARGGQGGLVGELFF

clone_size: .
j_call: TRBJ1-4
v_call: TRBV11-2
d_call: TRBD1
cdr3_nt: TGTGCCAGCAGGTGGACAGGGTCTAATGAAAAACTGTTTTTT
cdr3_aa: CASRWTGSNEKLFF

clone_size: .
j_call: TRBJ2-3
v_call: TRBV6-5
d_call: .
cdr3_nt: TGTGCCAGCAGTTACTCGAGTTGGGGATCAGATACGCAGTATTTT
cdr3_aa: CASSYSSWGSDTQYF

clone_size: .
j_call: TRBJ1-2
v_call: TRBV29-1
d_call: TRBD1
cdr3_nt: TGCAGCGTTGAAGATCAGGGACAGAACTATGGCTACACCTTC
cdr3_aa: CSVEDQGQNYGYTF

clone_size: .
j_call: TRBJ1-1
v_call: TRBV25-1
d_call: .
cdr3_nt: TGTGCCAGCAGCCGAGCGGGGGCGGGCACTGAAGCTTTCTTT
cdr3_aa: CASSRAGAGTEAFF

clone_size: .
j_call: TRBJ2-5
v_call: TRBV5-4
d_call: .
cdr3_nt: TGTGCCAGCAGCTGGCATGGAAGCGAGGAAGAGACCCAGTACTTC
cdr3_aa: CASSWHGSEEETQYF

clone_size: .
j_call: TRBJ1-1
v_call: TRBV5-4
d_call: TRBD1
cdr3_nt: TGTGCCAGCAGCTTGCCGGGACAGGATTCTTTTGAAGCTTTCTTT
cdr3_aa: CASSLPGQDSFEAFF

clone_size: .
j_call: TRBJ2-5
v_call: TRBV12-5
d_call: .
cdr3_nt: TGTGCTAGTGGTTTGCCCCTACAGGGAGAGACCCAGTACTTC
cdr3_aa: CASGLPLQGETQYF

clone_size: .
j_call: TRBJ2-2
v_call: TRBV29-1
d_call: .
cdr3_nt: TGCAGCGTTGAATGGGGAAGCGGGGAGCTGTTTTTT
cdr3_aa: CSVEWGSGELFF

clone_size: .
j_call: TRBJ2-3
v_call: TRBV11-2
d_call: .
cdr3_nt: TGTGCCAGCAGCCGTGGGGGCGGCGATACGCAGTATTTT
cdr3_aa: CASSRGGGDTQYF

clone_size: .
j_call: TRBJ1-5
v_call: TRBV6-6
d_call: .
cdr3_nt: TGTGCCAGCAGTCAATGGGGGAATAGCAATCAGCCCCAGCATTTT
cdr3_aa: CASSQWGNSNQPQHF